Presented here are 24 T cell receptor beta chains from one specimen sequenced in a study of CD8 T cells in Susac syndrome. Random hexamers were used to reverse transcribe the RNA input (about 0.45 to 1 ug). Via MiXCR, TCRdb re-called the immunoSEQ multiplex PCR reads, giving one row per CDR3 protein. Of around 200,000 distinct CDR3 sequences listed, roughly 94% are singletons. Sequencing input: CD4+ T cells from PBMCs. All receptors derive from a human donor with Susac syndrome.

V usage is TRBV19 and J usage is TRBJ1-6; 7 bases are shared with TRBD1. V lost 8 bases to trimming and J lost 6 bases; unmatched junction nucleotides: 7. Germline CDR1 LNHDA, CDR2 SQIVND (reference sequence). This CDR3 is 14 amino acids long. The CDR3 region has the DNA TGTGCCAGTCGACAGGGCCCCTTTAATTCACCCCTCCACTTT. It codes for CASRQGPFNSPLHF.

The V and J genes are TRBV28 and TRBJ2-3, with no clear D. The CDR3 extends over 12 amino acids. The V gene's germline CDR1 is MDHEN and CDR2 SYDVKM. Between the trimmed V and J ends, which lost 2 bases and 7 bases, there was a span of 7 bases. Here the CDR3 DNA reads TGTGCCAGCAGTTTAAAACCATATACGCAGTATTTT. Protein: CASSLKPYTQYF.

This clonotype appeared once. CDR3: CASSLGTERLGGYTF. The CDR3 coding sequence is TGCGCCAGCAGCTTGGGGACAGAACGCCTCGGGGGCTACACCTTC. The gene calls are TRBV5-1 and TRBJ1-2, with D possibly matching TRBD1 (6 bases). V was trimmed by 0 bases and J by 8 bases, leaving 17 bases between them. The CDR3 sequence is 15 residues long. CDR1 is SGHRS and CDR2 is YFSETQ in the germline V gene.

The V and J genes are TRBV19 and TRBJ2-1; TRBD2 matches 7 bases. The CDR3 runs 15 residues. V gave up 7 bases and J gave up 4 bases; unmatched junction bases: 10. Germline CDR1 and CDR2: LNHDA and SQIVND (reference sequence). The CDR3: CASTRREAPYNEQFF. As DNA, the CDR3 is TGTGCCAGTACGCGTCGGGAGGCCCCATACAATGAGCAGTTCTTC.

The CDR3 spells CASSLAAGFGANVLTF. In DNA, the CDR3 is TGCGCCAGCAGCTTGGCTGCGGGATTTGGGGCCAACGTCCTGACTTTC. The chain links TRBV5-1 to TRBJ2-6; tentatively, D is TRBD2 (6 bases). The V and J ends lost 0 bases and 3 bases respectively, with 10 bases between them. Germline values: CDR1 SGHRS, CDR2 YFSETQ. The CDR3 consists of 16 residues.

The V gene is TRBV20-1, the J gene TRBJ2-2; 7 bases line up with TRBD2. The CDR3 is 14 residues long. Unmatched junction bases numbered 7, after V lost 5 bases and J lost 4 bases. The germline V gene has CDR1 DFQATT and CDR2 SNEGSKA (reference sequence). The CDR3 sequence: CSARRTRITGELFF. CDR3 DNA sequence: TGCAGTGCTCGACGGACTAGAATCACCGGGGAGCTGTTTTTT.

The gene calls are TRBV2 and TRBJ2-5; D ambiguous. Trimming shortened V by 6 bases and J by 4 bases, and 9 bases separated the two germline ends. The CDR3 is 12 amino acids. Germline loops: CDR1 SNHLY, CDR2 FYNNEI. CDR3 nucleotide sequence: TGTGCCAGCAGCGAAACCCCAGAGACCCAGTACTTC. Translated: CASSETPETQYF.

The J gene is TRBJ2-3, the V gene TRBV30; perhaps D is TRBD1 or TRBD2 (5 bases each). V was trimmed by 3 bases and J by 0 bases, leaving 10 bases between them. This CDR3 has 14 amino acids. CDR1 and CDR2 (germline): GTSNPN, SVGIG (reference sequence). The CDR3 nucleotides read TGTGCCTGGAGCCAGGGAGCGAGCACAGATACGCAGTATTTT. The encoded protein is CAWSQGASTDTQYF.

The chain couples TRBV2 to TRBJ2-7, with 7 bases fitting TRBD1. The CDR3 loop spans 14 amino acids. Germline V CDR1 and CDR2: SNHLY, FYNNEI. Trimming took 5 bases from V and 7 from J; bases not matched to a gene: 11. The CDR3 here is CASSLEQGIWEQYF. CDR3 nucleotides: TGTGCCAGCAGTCTCGAACAGGGGATCTGGGAGCAGTACTTC.

The V gene is TRBV29-1, the J gene TRBJ1-1; no reliable D call. V was cut by 3 bases and J by 8 bases, with 16 bases left in between. The germline CDR1 and CDR2 sequences are SQVTM and ANQGSEA. The CDR3 extends over 13 amino acids. CDR3 sequence (DNA): TGCAGCGTTGACATTATCGCAAAGTCCGAAGCTTTCTTT. Its protein is CSVDIIAKSEAFF.

The gene calls are TRBV30 and TRBJ1-2, with D hard to call. Germline V gene sequence: CDR1 GTSNPN, CDR2 SVGIG (reference sequence). This CDR3 spans 13 amino acids. Trimming shortened V by 0 bases and J by 0 bases, and 5 bases separated the two germline ends. CDR3 protein: CAWSVGPNYGYTF. The CDR3 DNA follows: TGTGCCTGGAGTGTAGGACCTAACTATGGCTACACCTTC.

This sequence joins TRBV19 and TRBJ2-3; 7 bases align to TRBD1. CDR1 is LNHDA and CDR2 is SQIVND in the germline V gene (reference sequence). V shed 5 bases, J shed 3 bases, and the junction held 5 bases outside the gene matches. The CDR3 is 14 amino acids. The CDR3 DNA reads TGTGCCAGTAGTGTGGGACAGAAGACAGATACGCAGTATTTT. This encodes CASSVGQKTDTQYF. Full variable domain (rest looked up from reference TRBV19 and TRBJ2-3): DGGITQSPKYLFRKEGQNVTLSCEQNLNHDAMYWYRQDPGQGLRLIYYSQIVNDFQKGDIAEGYSVSREKKESFPLTVTSAQKNPTAFYLCASSVGQKTDTQYFGPGTRLTVL.

The V gene is TRBV20-1, the J gene TRBJ1-1, with D possibly matching TRBD1 (6 bases). This CDR3 is built from 15 residues. In germline, CDR1 is DFQATT, CDR2 SNEGSKA (reference sequence). Trimming left V 3 bases short and J 0 bases short, with 14 bases between. CDR3 residues: CSASLIGTLNTEAFF. For the CDR3, the DNA is TGCAGTGCTAGCCTTATAGGGACATTGAACACTGAAGCTTTCTTT.

This chain links TRBV11-2 with TRBJ2-1; TRBD1 is a possible D gene (5 bases). The CDR3 is made up of 18 amino acids. Germline CDR1 SGHAT, CDR2 FQNNGV. Deletions cut 1 base from V and 3 bases from J, with 19 bases between. CDR3 in amino acids: CASSLGTPHVTGYNEQFF. CDR3 DNA sequence: TGTGCCAGCAGCTTAGGTACCCCACATGTCACAGGCTACAATGAGCAGTTCTTC.

The V and J genes are TRBV13 and TRBJ2-7; tentatively, D is TRBD2 (5 bases). V shed 1 base and J shed 7 bases, with 14 bases lying between them. This CDR3 has 14 residues. CDR1 PRHDT and CDR2 FYEKMQ come from the germline V gene (reference sequence). The CDR3 sequence is CASSLAPGIREQYF. CDR3 in DNA: TGTGCCAGCAGCTTAGCCCCGGGAATACGGGAGCAGTACTTC.

The CDR3 loop reads CSARRVGGPGETQYF. The CDR3 DNA reads as TGCAGTGCTAGGCGGGTAGGGGGCCCTGGTGAGACCCAGTACTTC. The chain employs TRBV20-1 and TRBJ2-5; 7 positions match TRBD1. CDR3 size: 15 residues. The germline V gene has CDR1 DFQATT and CDR2 SNEGSKA (reference sequence). Losses at the gene ends were 3 bases for V and 5 bases for J; bases not matched to a gene: 12.

The genes are TRBV4-2 and TRBJ2-5, with 7 nucleotides matching TRBD2. The germline V gene encodes CDR1 LGHNA and CDR2 YNFKEQ. V shed 2 bases, J shed 3 bases, and the junction held 6 bases outside the gene matches. This CDR3 comprises 15 residues. The CDR3 protein is CASSQNLGGEETQYF. CDR3 sequence (DNA): TGTGCCAGCAGCCAAAATCTGGGGGGGGAAGAGACCCAGTACTTC.

CDR3 protein: CASRPTGGTSYEQYF. In DNA, the CDR3 is TGTGCCAGCAGGCCGACAGGGGGCACGTCCTACGAGCAGTACTTC. This chain joins TRBV2 and TRBJ2-7; 10 bases are shared with TRBD1. CDR1 and CDR2 from the germline V gene are SNHLY and FYNNEI. The J segment lost 1 base and the V segment lost 6 bases, leaving 6 bases of the junction unmatched. The CDR3 spans 15 residues.

The chain uses TRBV7-2 and TRBJ2-5, with D uncertain. CDR1 is SGHTA, CDR2 FQGNSA, per germline. The V and J ends lost 5 bases and 6 bases respectively, with 7 bases between them. CDR3 length: 11 amino acids. CDR3 amino acids: CASSLQKTQYF. As DNA, the CDR3 is TGTGCCAGCAGCCTCCAGAAGACCCAGTACTTC. Full variable domain (missing parts from reference TRBV7-2 and TRBJ2-5): GAGVSQSPSNKVTEKGKDVELRCDPISGHTALYWYRQSLGQGLEFLIYFQGNSAPDKSGLPSDRFSAERTGGSVSTLTIQRTQQEDSAVYLCASSLQKTQYFGPGTRLLVL.

The sample holds one count of this clonotype. The CDR3 is CASSVGPGLNTEAFF. The CDR3 nucleotides are TGTGCCAGCAGCGTAGGCCCCGGCCTGAACACTGAAGCTTTCTTT. This sequence joins TRBV9 and TRBJ1-1, with D unclear. The CDR3 extends over 15 amino acids. The V and J ends lost 0 bases and 0 bases respectively, with 9 bases between them. The germline V gene has CDR1 SGDLS and CDR2 YYNGEE.

The chain's CDR3 is CSVGLRIARKKETQYF. The CDR3, as DNA: TGCAGCGTTGGTCTTAGGATAGCGCGGAAGAAGGAGACCCAGTACTTC. The gene calls are TRBV29-1 and TRBJ2-5; the D gene is possibly TRBD2 (5 bases). V was cut by 4 bases and J by 5 bases, with 23 bases left in between. The germline gives CDR1 SQVTM, CDR2 ANQGSEA. This CDR3 comprises 16 residues.

The chain carries TRBV7-2 and TRBJ2-7, with D perhaps TRBD1 or TRBD2 (6 bases each). The CDR3 loop spans 15 amino acids. Trimming shortened V by 5 bases and J by 0 bases, and 14 bases separated the two germline ends. Germline lookup yields CDR1 SGHTA and CDR2 FQGNSA. The CDR3 loop reads CASSPRGPSSYEQYF. The DNA of the CDR3 is TGTGCCAGCAGCCCCCGGGGGCCGAGCTCCTACGAGCAGTACTTC.

J is TRBJ2-7 and V is TRBV29-1; D perhaps matches TRBD1 (6 bases). CDR3 size: 15 residues. V was cut by 5 bases and J by 3 bases, with 20 bases left in between. CDR1 SQVTM and CDR2 ANQGSEA come from the germline V gene. CDR3 loop: CSVWSPGQGNYEQYF. In DNA form, the CDR3 reads TGCAGCGTTTGGTCTCCGGGACAAGGAAACTACGAGCAGTACTTC.

This clonotype was observed once. The chain links TRBV20-1 to TRBJ1-5; D not certain. CDR1 is DFQATT, CDR2 SNEGSKA, per germline (reference sequence). This CDR3 is built from 14 residues. Trimming removed 3 bases from V and 7 bases from J, with 16 bases in between. The CDR3: CSARGEGAGQPQHF. The CDR3 DNA follows: TGCAGTGCTAGGGGCGAGGGCGCGGGACAGCCCCAGCATTTT.